This is a list of T cell receptor beta chains from one sample in a study of blood T cell repertoires in COVID-19. TCRdb's table, derived via immunoSEQ multiplex PCR, lists solely in-frame clones and lacks some. Of some 240,000 clones in the sample, 87% are singletons; the top ten hold approximately 7.5%. The sequenced material came from peripheral blood. The receptors originated from a man in his fifties or sixties who had recovered from COVID-19. The CDR3 runs from the conserved cysteine through the conserved F or W. Fields, in order: J gene, V gene, CDR3 protein.

TRBJ1-2,TRBV5-6,CASSLEDRGRGYTF
TRBJ1-3,TRBV19,CASSFTGIFSGNTIYF
TRBJ2-5,TRBV11-2,CASSETGRETQYF
TRBJ2-2,TRBV30,CAWKFVRGTGELFF
TRBJ2-7,TRBV7-9,CASSLGAGGSYEQYF
TRBJ1-1,TRBV7-9,CASSPIDRGQENTEAFF
TRBJ2-1,TRBV11-3,CASSLEGGPYNEQFF
TRBJ2-6,TRBV5-1,CASSLVSGVGANVLTF
TRBJ1-5,TRBV28,CASSFWSGGPQPQHF
TRBJ2-5,TRBV4-2,CASSNRWRGAAEETQYF
TRBJ1-1,TRBV6-6,CASSRQGTATEAFF
TRBJ1-5,TRBV21-1,CASSKERGGFSNQPQHF
TRBJ2-2,TRBV5-4,CASSGGTVNTGELFF
TRBJ1-2,TRBV9,CASSVVGAVNYGYTF
TRBJ1-6,TRBV6-4,CASSDALTGLSLRSYNSPLHF
TRBJ1-6,TRBV27,CASSQSRDRGSPLHF
TRBJ2-7,TRBV6-5,CASSPRGARPYEQYF
TRBJ2-7,TRBV23-1,CASSLSDSGSSYEQYF
TRBJ1-4,TRBV13,CASSRARTGGAENEKLFF
TRBJ1-6,TRBV7-9,CASSLGQDNSPLHF
TRBJ2-5,TRBV5-6,CASNLRSGGAETQYF
TRBJ2-3,TRBV9,CASRAGEHHTQYF
TRBJ2-5,TRBV24-1,CATSDATEAAGGQETQYF
TRBJ1-2,TRBV30,CAWRKVDRDYGYTF
TRBJ2-7,TRBV23-1,CASSQGFELGGRTLGVGEQYF
TRBJ1-1,TRBV3-1/TRBV3-2,CASSFGTATEAFF
TRBJ2-2,TRBV6-5,CASRARQGGHRELFF
TRBJ1-2,TRBV2,CASSVRSLNYYGYTF
TRBJ2-5,TRBV6-5,CASTRIDTSGETQYF
TRBJ1-2,TRBV5-6,CASSIGGVGYTF
TRBJ1-5,TRBV20-1,CSASRDQPQHF
TRBJ1-5,TRBV19,CASSIRQGGQPQHF
TRBJ2-5,TRBV4-2,CASSHRGAQETQYF
TRBJ1-1,TRBV5-6,CASSLVGRGGNTEAFF
TRBJ2-1,TRBV7-9,CASSHLAGASGGKYNEQFF
TRBJ1-2,TRBV14,CASSQVLGASGYTF
TRBJ1-5,TRBV20-1,CSASEQGASNQPQHF
TRBJ2-2,TRBV24-1,CATRRTENTGELFF
TRBJ2-5,TRBV6-5,CASSYGLARRETQYF
TRBJ1-2,TRBV3-1/TRBV3-2,CASSQRDTGSYGYTF
TRBJ1-2,TRBV23-1,CASSQRPGSGEDGYTF
TRBJ2-5,TRBV11-3,CASSPGLAGAQETQYF
TRBJ2-5,TRBV5-5,CASSSAPTGGETQYF
TRBJ1-2,TRBV19,CASRGQGVYGYTF
TRBJ1-2,TRBV30,CAWRRRGQFGYTF